This T cell receptor (beta chain) was sequenced in a study of graft-versus-host responses after intestinal transplantation. This CDR3 comprises 12 residues. Trimming stripped 2 bases from V and 9 bases from J, with 8 bases between. Germline CDR1 is MNHEY and CDR2 is SMNVEV (reference sequence). Clones were sequenced by immunoSEQ multiplex PCR, and TCRdb holds only the in-frame ones, with some missing. The table records approximately 75,000 clones, around 91% of them present only once. Concerning this clone itself: The antigen remains undetermined.

The sequence derives from a human donor who was the organ donor for an intestinal transplant. Sequencing used unstimulated CD8+ T cells sorted from spleen or lymph node cells, obtained before transplant. V usage is TRBV27 and J usage is TRBJ2-1; D may be TRBD1 (5 bases). CDR3 in DNA: TGTGCCAGCAGTTTAGGGGCAGGTGAGCAGTTCTTC. Protein sequence: CASSLGAGEQFF.